Below, one T cell receptor beta chain is given with its context. The table came from immunoSEQ multiplex PCR; TCRdb's copy has only in-frame clones and leaves some out. This sample carries tens of thousands of clones, approximately 90% of them seen once, and the ten largest clones take over 0.85%. The record originates from a study of control samples from healthy donors and cancer patients. The CDR3 sequence is 15 residues long. Germline V gene data show CDR1 as GTSNPN and CDR2 as SVGIG (reference sequence). The V gene end was trimmed by 1 base and the J gene end by 5 bases; junction bases not matched to a gene: 10.

What was sequenced was blood. This TCR was sampled from a woman between 25 and 40 years old in good health. This sequence joins TRBV30 and TRBJ1-2, with 7 nucleotides matching TRBD1. In nucleotides, the CDR3 is TGTGCCTGGAGTGCCCACGGGGACAGCCTATATGGCTACACCTTC. Translation: CAWSAHGDSLYGYTF.